A single sample is the source of the 12 T cell receptor beta chains below, sequenced in a study of PD-1 blockade in classical Hodgkin lymphoma. The data were produced by immunoSEQ multiplex PCR, yet TCRdb's version contains in-frame clones alone and is incomplete. The table lists 15,000 to 20,000 clones, around 84% of them singletons. The sample's time point: cycle 4 day 1 (C4D1), after 6 weeks of nivolumab. All the patients suffered relapse after autologous stem cell transplantation, and brentuximab vedotin exposure differed. The source was peripheral blood mononuclear cells (PBMCs), collected before the fourth cycle of nivolumab. The source of these receptors is a human donor with classical Hodgkin lymphoma.

This sequence joins TRBV7-2 and TRBJ1-1, with D perhaps TRBD1 (5 bases). The V and J ends lost 4 bases and 3 bases respectively, with 9 bases between them. This CDR3 comprises 13 residues. CDR1 is SGHTA, CDR2 FQGNSA, per germline. The chain's CDR3 is CASSSEGDTEAFF. The CDR3 DNA is TGTGCCAGCAGCTCCGAAGGGGACACTGAAGCTTTCTTT.

The rearrangement uses TRBV10-1 and TRBJ2-2; D perhaps matches TRBD2 (6 bases). The germline V gene has CDR1 WNHNN and CDR2 SYGVQD (reference sequence). Trimming removed 3 bases at V and 7 bases at J, with 12 bases between. This CDR3 is 14 amino acids long. CDR3 amino acids: CASSDLWGGGELFF. CDR3 DNA: TGCGCCAGCAGTGATTTATGGGGAGGCGGGGAGCTGTTTTTT.

J is TRBJ2-3 and V is TRBV18; TRBD1 matches at 9 bases. This CDR3 spans 14 amino acids. Losses at the gene ends were 3 bases for V and 3 bases for J; bases not matched to a gene: 1. The germline V gene has CDR1 KGHSH and CDR2 LQKENI. The CDR3 DNA sequence: TGTGCCAGCTCACCGGGACAGGGAACAGATACGCAGTATTTT. It translates to CASSPGQGTDTQYF.

V usage is TRBV28 and J usage is TRBJ1-3; D unresolved. Germline values: CDR1 MDHEN, CDR2 SYDVKM. This CDR3 has 14 residues. V lost 2 bases, J lost 4 bases, and 9 bases lay in between. The CDR3 sequence: CASSLRVKGNTIYF. The DNA of the CDR3 is TGTGCCAGCAGTTTAAGGGTGAAAGGAAACACCATATATTTT.

V and J are TRBV2 and TRBJ2-2; no clear D. Germline V gene data show CDR1 as SNHLY and CDR2 as FYNNEI. This CDR3 region has 12 residues. The V end was cut by 8 bases, the J end by 1 base, with 5 bases between. The CDR3: CASGQNTGELFF. CDR3 in DNA: TGTGCCAGCGGCCAGAACACCGGGGAGCTGTTTTTT.

The sample holds one count of this clone. The V and J genes are TRBV11-2 and TRBJ2-3; 8 nucleotides match TRBD1. Losses at the gene ends were 5 bases for V and 4 bases for J; bases not matched to a gene: 5. The germline CDR1 and CDR2 sequences are SGHAT and FQNNGV. CDR3 length equals 14 residues. Here the CDR3 DNA reads TGTGCCAGCAGCCGGACAGGGAGAGCAGATACGCAGTATTTT. Its protein product is CASSRTGRADTQYF. Full variable domain (remainder filled in from reference TRBV11-2 and TRBJ2-3): EAGVAQSPRYKIIEKRQSVAFWCNPISGHATLYWYQQILGQGPKLLIQFQNNGVVDDSQLPKDRFSAERLKGVDSTLKIQPAKLEDSAVYLCASSRTGRADTQYFGPGTRLTVL.

The rearrangement uses TRBV25-1 and TRBJ2-3, with TRBD1 as a possible D gene (5 bases). The germline V gene has CDR1 MGHDK and CDR2 SYGVNS. The CDR3 has 14 amino acids. V was cut by 4 bases and J by 4 bases, with 12 bases left in between. This CDR3 is CASSGSGLSDTQYF. The DNA of the CDR3 is TGTGCCAGCAGTGGATCAGGGTTATCAGATACGCAGTATTTT.

This clone appeared a single time. The J gene is TRBJ2-7, the V gene TRBV14; D remains ambiguous. V was trimmed by 3 bases and J by 3 bases, leaving 15 bases between them. Germline V gene lookup returns CDR1 SGHDN and CDR2 FVKESK. The CDR3 length is 15 residues. The CDR3 spells CASSHQDQTHYEQYV. CDR3 nucleotides: TGTGCCAGCAGCCACCAAGACCAAACCCACTACGAGCAGTACGTC.

The chain carries TRBV6-4 and TRBJ1-5; D is undetermined. The V gene's germline CDR1 is MRHNA and CDR2 SNTAGT. The CDR3 covers 16 residues. V gave up 6 bases and J gave up 3 bases, with 18 bases separating them. This CDR3 is CASSPSRSRTNQPQHF. Here the CDR3 DNA reads TGTGCCAGCAGCCCCTCGAGGAGCCGGACCAATCAGCCCCAGCATTTT.

The chain has TRBV6-5 and TRBJ2-3, with 9 bases fitting TRBD2. The CDR3 spans 15 residues. The germline V gene encodes CDR1 MNHEY and CDR2 SVGAGI. V shed 5 bases, J shed 0 bases, and the junction held 3 bases outside the gene matches. The CDR3 nucleotides read TGTGCCAGCAGTGTGCGGGAGGGGAGCACAGATACGCAGTATTTT. Its protein product is CASSVREGSTDTQYF.

This clone was observed a handful of times. The chain is built from TRBV9 and TRBJ2-5; perhaps D is TRBD1 or TRBD2 (7 bases each). The germline V gene encodes CDR1 SGDLS and CDR2 YYNGEE. Trimming left V 3 bases short and J 9 bases short, with 21 bases between. The CDR3 totals 15 residues. Here the CDR3 DNA reads TGTGCCAGCAGCGCGGGCGGGACAGAGCGGGGATCCCAGTACTTC. Translated: CASSAGGTERGSQYF.

The rearrangement joins TRBV10-3 to TRBJ2-7, with TRBD1 identical over 7 bases. With V trimmed by 4 bases and J by 2 bases, 8 bases remained unmatched. CDR3 length equals 15 residues. Per the germline V gene, CDR1 is ENHRY and CDR2 is SYGVKD. The CDR3 sequence is CAISGYRGKAYEQYV. In DNA, the CDR3 is TGTGCCATCAGTGGGTACAGGGGCAAAGCCTACGAGCAGTACGTC.